These 7 T cell receptor beta chains came from one sample sequenced in a study of cytomegalovirus exposure and HLA in healthy donors. The PCR contained 60 Vbeta and 13 Jbeta primers. Measured with immunoSEQ multiplex PCR; TCRdb has only the in-frame clones, and not every one. Among tens of thousands of clones, roughly 74% were seen once, and the ten largest hold roughly 1.4%. The sequencing sample was made of PBMCs. These receptors were collected from a female donor in good health and CMV-seronegative.

The CDR3 sequence is CASSEVGGGYNIQYF. The DNA for the CDR3 is TGTGCCAGCAGTGAAGTGGGGGGGGGTTATAACATTCAGTACTTC. J is TRBJ2-4 and V is TRBV6-1; 7 nucleotides agree with TRBD2. J gave up 7 bases and V 1 base, and 7 bases lay outside the gene matches. Germline CDR1 MNHNS, CDR2 SASEGT. The length of the CDR3 is 15 residues.

In this sample, this clone turned up once. The chain uses TRBV27 and TRBJ2-3; D call uncertain. The germline CDR1 and CDR2 sequences are MNHEY and SMNVEV (reference sequence). The germline V and J ends were trimmed by 5 bases and 2 bases, with 5 bases remaining between them. CDR3 size: 12 residues. The CDR3 nucleotides read TGTGCCAGCAGTCCCAACACAGATACGCAGTATTTT. Translated, it gives CASSPNTDTQYF.

The chain couples TRBV9 to TRBJ1-6, with TRBD1 identical over 9 bases. V was pared by 4 bases and J by 5 bases, with 7 bases of the junction left unmatched. Per the germline V gene, CDR1 is SGDLS and CDR2 is YYNGEE. This CDR3 region has 16 residues. For the CDR3, the DNA is TGTGCCAGCAGCTCGGACAGGGGAAAAAATAATTCACCCCTCCACTTT. Translating it yields CASSSDRGKNNSPLHF.

Within the sample, this clone is medium-sized. This chain connects TRBV4-3 to TRBJ2-3; D ambiguous. The CDR3 has 13 residues. Germline V gene lookup returns CDR1 LGHNA and CDR2 YSLEER. V shed 1 base and J shed 6 bases, with 8 bases lying between them. The DNA for the CDR3 is TGCGCCAGCAGCCAAGGAGAGTTGGATACGCAGTATTTT. Translating it yields CASSQGELDTQYF.

V is TRBV6-6 and J is TRBJ1-1; 8 positions match TRBD1. From germline, CDR1 is MNHNY and CDR2 SVGAGI (reference sequence). Trimming at V came to 6 bases and at J to 4 bases, leaving 7 bases not matched to a gene. The CDR3 runs to 14 residues. In DNA form, the CDR3 reads TGTGCCAGCAGGCACAACACAGGGGGCACTGAAGCTTTCTTT. This codes for CASRHNTGGTEAFF.

This sequence joins TRBV7-6 and TRBJ1-1, with D maybe TRBD1 (6 bases). This CDR3 is 14 amino acids long. Germline V gives CDR1 SGHVS, CDR2 FNYEAQ. Between the trimmed V and J ends, which lost 4 bases and 3 bases, there was a span of 12 bases. This chain's CDR3 is CASSYTTGHTEAFF. CDR3 nucleotide sequence: TGTGCCAGCAGCTACACGACAGGACACACTGAAGCTTTCTTT.

J is TRBJ2-1 and V is TRBV28; 7 bases align to TRBD1. Trimming took 5 bases from V and 4 from J; bases not matched to a gene: 8. From germline, CDR1 is MDHEN and CDR2 SYDVKM. The CDR3 contains 15 residues. Written as DNA, the CDR3 is TGTGCCAGCAGTAGCGAGACAGGGTTATACAATGAGCAGTTCTTC. This codes for CASSSETGLYNEQFF.